Listed here are 18 T cell receptor beta chains from one sample, sequenced in a study of T cells in Graves' hyperthyroidism and ophthalmopathy. Template material for amplifying TCR beta CDR3 regions consisted of RNA transcripts. The HTBI primer set was used in a first-round RT-PCR of the TCR CDR3. Each CDR3 protein is one row after TCRdb ran MiXCR on the multiplex PCR reads. The repertoire holds about half a million distinct CDR3 sequences, with about 20% as singletons. Sequenced: blood. The receptors come from an older woman with Graves' ophthalmopathy.

The sample holds a few counts of this clonotype. The DNA of the CDR3 is TGTGCCAGCAGCCTAACAGACTCACAGTCTTACAATGAGCAGTTCTTC. Protein product: CASSLTDSQSYNEQFF. The V call is TRBV9, the J call TRBJ2-1; unclear D gene. In germline, CDR1 is SGDLS, CDR2 YYNGEE. CDR3 size: 16 residues. Trimming removed 4 bases at V and 4 bases at J, with 18 bases between. Variable domain in full (rest from reference TRBV9 and TRBJ2-1): DSGVTQTPKHLITATGQRVTLRCSPRSGDLSVYWYQQSLDQGLQFLIQYYNGEERAKGNILERFSAQQFPDLHSELNLSSLELGDSALYFCASSLTDSQSYNEQFFGPGTRLTVL.

This chain connects TRBV5-8 to TRBJ2-1, with a possible D match to TRBD2 (6 bases). In germline, CDR1 is SGHTS, CDR2 YDEGEE. The CDR3 is 15 residues long. Deletions cut 5 bases from V and 9 bases from J, with 21 bases between. The CDR3 DNA is TGTGCCAGCAGTCGCCGGGACTTCGTGTTGGGTGAGCAGTTCTTC. Its translation is CASSRRDFVLGEQFF.

This clonotype occurred a few times. This chain links TRBV28 with TRBJ1-1; TRBD1 is a possible D gene (6 bases). Trimming removed 6 bases from V and 8 bases from J, with 16 bases in between. Germline V gene sequence: CDR1 MDHEN, CDR2 SYDVKM. The length of the CDR3 is 13 residues. CDR3 in amino acids: CASSRAGAREAFF. As DNA, the CDR3 is TGTGCCAGCAGCCGAGCGGGGGCTCGGGAAGCTTTCTTT. Full variable domain (missing parts from reference TRBV28 and TRBJ1-1): DVKVTQSSRYLVKRTGEKVFLECVQDMDHENMFWYRQDPGLGLRLIYFSYDVKMKEKGDIPEGYSVSREKKERFSLILESASTNQTSMYLCASSRAGAREAFFGQGTRLTVV.

Turning to this clonotype: Because the CDR3 is missing its conserved closing phenylalanine or tryptophan, this is likely a read error. The chain recombines TRBV28 with TRBJ1-6, with D unclear. Trimming left V 8 bases short and J 7 bases short, with 9 bases between. Germline CDR1 is MDHEN and CDR2 is SYDVKM. The CDR3 has 12 amino acids. The CDR3 here is CASSPENSPLHL. In DNA, the CDR3 is TGTGCCAGCTCACCGGAGAATTCACCCCTCCACCTT.

A note on this clonotype: A much larger clone is a single base away; this may be a read error. DNA of the CDR3: TGTGCCAGCAGTTTAACTTCTTACGGGATTGGGGGCACTGAAGCTTTCTTT. Amino acid sequence: CASSLTSYGIGGTEAFF. This chain links TRBV12-3 or TRBV12-4 with TRBJ1-1; a weak D match, TRBD1 (5 bases). The germline V and J ends were trimmed by 2 bases and 4 bases, with 20 bases remaining between them. This CDR3 contains 17 residues.

The V call is TRBV18, the J call TRBJ2-1; 7 bases map to TRBD1. In germline, CDR1 is KGHSH, CDR2 LQKENI. V lost 4 bases to trimming and J lost 8 bases; unmatched junction nucleotides: 8. The CDR3 extends over 14 amino acids. In DNA form, the CDR3 reads TGTGCCAGCTCACTTGCTAGGGGGCACGATGAGCAGTTCTTC. Its protein is CASSLARGHDEQFF.

Comments on this clonotype: One base away lies a much larger clone, so this may be a sequencing read error. This chain connects TRBV3-1 to TRBJ1-1; 7 bases line up with TRBD1. After removal of 4 bases from V and 4 bases from J, the junction contained 15 bases not matched to a gene. Germline V gives CDR1 LGHDT, CDR2 YNNKEL (reference sequence). This CDR3 spans 17 amino acids. CDR3 residues: CASSPLGRGSVTTEAFF. CDR3 nucleotides: TGTGCCAGCAGCCCCTTGGGCAGGGGGTCGGTAACCACTGAAGCTTTCTTT.

The genes are TRBV28 and TRBJ1-5; possibly TRBD1 for D (6 bases). Per germline, CDR1 MDHEN and CDR2 SYDVKM. The CDR3 has 17 amino acids. V lost 2 bases, J lost 6 bases, and 20 bases lay in between. The DNA for the CDR3 is TGTGCCAGCAGTTTAGGGGGGGGGGGCCTGGGGGGTCAGCCCCAGCATTTT. Translated: CASSLGGGGLGGQPQHF.

This clonotype was observed many times. V and J are TRBV6-1 and TRBJ2-2, with D perhaps being TRBD1 or TRBD2 (5 bases each). Germline V gives CDR1 MNHNS, CDR2 SASEGT. Between the trimmed V and J ends, which lost 4 bases and 0 bases, there was a span of 9 bases. The CDR3 contains 15 residues. The CDR3: CASSGGTTNTGELFF. As DNA, the CDR3 is TGTGCCAGCAGTGGGGGGACCACGAACACCGGGGAGCTGTTTTTT.

This clonotype was seen repeatedly, ten times or more. The V call is TRBV28, the J call TRBJ2-2; D is unclear. Germline values: CDR1 MDHEN, CDR2 SYDVKM. This CDR3 has 13 residues. Trimming left V 5 bases short and J 0 bases short, with 4 bases between. The CDR3 sequence: CASSGANTGELFF. CDR3 nucleotides: TGTGCCAGCAGTGGGGCGAACACCGGGGAGCTGTTTTTT.

The sample holds a few counts of this clonotype. This chain joins TRBV7-3 and TRBJ2-5; 8 bases align to TRBD2. With V trimmed by 5 bases and J by 4 bases, 12 bases remained unmatched. CDR3 length equals 16 residues. The germline V gene encodes CDR1 SGHTA and CDR2 FQGTGA. CDR3 in DNA: TGTGCCAGCAGCCCGCAGGTGACTAGCGTAAGAGAGACCCAGTACTTC. Amino acid sequence: CASSPQVTSVRETQYF.

The CDR3 sequence is CASSLEDSYGYTF. CDR3 in DNA: TGTGCCAGCAGCTTGGAGGACTCCTATGGCTACACCTTC. This chain links TRBV5-4 with TRBJ1-2, with D unresolved. Germline loops: CDR1 SGHNT, CDR2 YYREEE (reference sequence). The CDR3 has 13 residues. V lost 0 bases and J 4 bases, leaving 7 bases between the germline ends.

A few counts support this clonotype. The genes are TRBV29-1 and TRBJ2-7; the D gene is possibly TRBD1 (6 bases). Germline V CDR1 and CDR2: SQVTM, ANQGSEA. This CDR3 comprises 13 residues. V lost 3 bases, J lost 5 bases, and 14 bases lay in between. The CDR3 loop is CSVDTGLSDEQYF. The CDR3 DNA is TGCAGCGTTGATACAGGGTTGTCGGACGAGCAGTACTTC.

The chain combines TRBV6-1 with TRBJ1-2; the D is unclear. In germline, CDR1 is MNHNS, CDR2 SASEGT. The V gene lost 7 bases and the J gene lost 7 bases, with 10 bases spanning the gap. The CDR3 is 11 amino acids. The CDR3 DNA reads TGTGCCAGCACCCAAGGAGCTGGCTACACCTTC. This translates into CASTQGAGYTF.

This clonotype turned up a few times. The gene calls are TRBV4-3 and TRBJ2-7; 9 bases are shared with TRBD1. This CDR3 is built from 15 residues. Germline V gene sequence: CDR1 LGHNA, CDR2 YSLEER. Trimming took 0 bases from V and 7 from J; bases not matched to a gene: 7. The CDR3 region is CASSQEPGQGWEQYF. The CDR3 DNA is TGCGCCAGCAGCCAAGAACCGGGACAGGGTTGGGAGCAGTACTTC.

This clonotype was seen only a few times. J is TRBJ2-3 and V is TRBV3-1, with D uncertain. Germline V gene sequence: CDR1 LGHDT, CDR2 YNNKEL (reference sequence). The ends were cut back, 1 base at V and 0 bases at J, with 5 bases in the middle. This CDR3 has 14 amino acids. CDR3 region: CASSQADSTDTQYF. The CDR3 bases are TGTGCCAGCAGCCAAGCCGACAGCACAGATACGCAGTATTTT.

This clonotype was observed at least ten times. This chain links TRBV7-8 with TRBJ2-1; TRBD1 matches 7 bases. CDR3 size: 17 residues. With V trimmed by 5 bases and J by 6 bases, 16 bases remained unmatched. Per germline, CDR1 SGHVS and CDR2 FQNEAQ. The CDR3 DNA is TGTGCCAGCAGCCTGCCCGGGACAGCACTACTAGGCAATGAGCAGTTCTTC. It translates to CASSLPGTALLGNEQFF. The full variable domain, rest sourced from reference TRBV7-8 and TRBJ2-1, is GAGVSQSPRYKVAKRGQDVALRCDPISGHVSLFWYQQALGQGPEFLTYFQNEAQLDKSGLPSDRFFAERPEGSVSTLKIQRTQQEDSAVYLCASSLPGTALLGNEQFFGPGTRLTVL.

This clonotype was detected once. The V call is TRBV20-1, the J call TRBJ1-1; a possible D gene is TRBD1 (5 bases). V gave up 1 base and J gave up 6 bases, with 12 bases separating them. From germline, CDR1 is DFQATT and CDR2 SNEGSKA (reference sequence). The CDR3 loop spans 13 amino acids. CDR3 loop: CSARVNRDAEAFF. The CDR3 coding sequence is TGCAGTGCTAGAGTCAACCGGGACGCTGAAGCTTTCTTT.